Each of the 25 T cell receptor beta chains below was sequenced from the same sample in a study of T cells in Graves' hyperthyroidism and ophthalmopathy. Authors of the study amplified TCR beta CDR3 regions from RNA transcripts. When the TCR CDR3 underwent first-round RT-PCR, the HTBI primer set was used. TCRdb reanalysed the multiplex PCR reads using MiXCR and keeps one entry per CDR3 protein. The table lists 600,000 or so distinct CDR3 sequences, around 15% of them singletons. The sequenced sample consisted of blood. All receptors come from a woman aged 25 to 39 with Graves' hyperthyroidism.

Regarding this clonotype: The CDR3 does not close with the conserved phenylalanine or tryptophan, likely indicating a read error. The chain combines TRBV7-7 with TRBJ1-2; TRBD1 aligns across 10 bases. CDR3 size: 15 residues. Germline V gene lookup returns CDR1 SSHAT and CDR2 FNYEAQ (reference sequence). Trimming removed 4 bases from V and 3 bases from J; junction bases left unmatched: 5. CDR3 region: CASSSSGTGDYGYTL. The DNA for the CDR3 is TGTGCCAGCAGCTCCTCCGGGACAGGGGACTATGGCTACACCTTG.

The chain is built from TRBV20-1 and TRBJ1-4; no clear D. This CDR3 contains 13 residues. In germline, CDR1 is DFQATT, CDR2 SNEGSKA (reference sequence). The ends were cut back, 5 bases at V and 0 bases at J, with 7 bases in the middle. Here the CDR3 DNA reads TGCAGTGCTGGGGAAACAACTAATGAAAAACTGTTTTTT. Protein: CSAGETTNEKLFF.

In its sample, this clonotype was seen many times. The chain combines TRBV7-2 with TRBJ2-7; 11 bases are a match to TRBD2. Trimming cost V 4 bases and J 6 bases; bases outside gene matches: 11. Germline CDR1 SGHTA, CDR2 FQGNSA. This CDR3 spans 16 amino acids. CDR3 in amino acids: CASSSTLAGGLPEQYF. CDR3 in DNA: TGTGCCAGCAGCTCGACTTTAGCGGGAGGGCTGCCCGAGCAGTACTTC.

This clonotype was recorded at least ten times. The V and J genes are TRBV3-1 and TRBJ1-4; 10 bases align to TRBD1. J was trimmed by 6 bases and V by 5 bases; bases with no gene match: 6. Germline V gene data show CDR1 as LGHDT and CDR2 as YNNKEL (reference sequence). This CDR3 is built from 15 residues. The CDR3 coding sequence is TGTGCCAGCAGCGAGACAGGGGGCGCTGATGAAAAACTGTTTTTT. The encoded protein is CASSETGGADEKLFF.

This clonotype came up a few times. V gene TRBV12-3 or TRBV12-4 combines with J gene TRBJ2-7; TRBD2 agrees at 7 bases. CDR3 length: 13 amino acids. V was clipped by 6 bases and J by 6 bases; unmatched bases: 8. The CDR3 DNA follows: TGTGCCAGCAGCTATGGCGGGAGTGGCGAGCAGTACTTC. It specifies CASSYGGSGEQYF.

This clonotype has only a few counts. This chain joins TRBV30 and TRBJ1-5, with D possibly TRBD1 on 5 matching bases. This CDR3 is 14 amino acids long. Germline V gene sequence: CDR1 GTSNPN, CDR2 SVGIG (reference sequence). Trimming pared 2 bases from V and 9 bases from J, leaving 17 bases between. CDR3 sequence reads: CAWSFGRAGGPQHF. CDR3 coding DNA: TGTGCCTGGAGTTTCGGCAGGGCCGGAGGGCCCCAGCATTTT.

The chain combines TRBV28 with TRBJ2-3; the match to TRBD2 covers 7 bases. From germline, CDR1 is MDHEN and CDR2 SYDVKM. V gave up 11 bases and J gave up 5 bases; unmatched junction bases: 7. The CDR3 consists of 12 residues. CDR3 bases: TGTGCCGCGGGCGGGAGCTTAGATACGCAGTATTTT. It translates to CAAGGSLDTQYF.

The chain combines TRBV7-2 with TRBJ2-7; 8 positions match TRBD2. V lost 5 bases to trimming and J lost 3 bases; unmatched junction nucleotides: 6. Germline V gene data show CDR1 as SGHTA and CDR2 as FQGNSA. This CDR3 is 14 amino acids long. The CDR3 spells CASSRGGGDYEQYF. CDR3 coding DNA: TGTGCCAGCAGCCGGGGGGGGGGCGACTACGAGCAGTACTTC.

The V gene is TRBV5-1, the J gene TRBJ1-4; TRBD1 matches 11 bases. Per germline, CDR1 SGHRS and CDR2 YFSETQ. This CDR3 spans 15 amino acids. The J segment lost 8 bases and the V segment lost 3 bases, leaving 6 bases of the junction unmatched. The CDR3 sequence is CASSSTGTGGEKLFF. The CDR3 DNA sequence: TGCGCCAGCAGCTCCACCGGGACAGGGGGGGAAAAACTGTTTTTT.

There are many counts of this clonotype. The chain uses TRBV20-1 and TRBJ2-3; 9 nucleotides agree with TRBD1. The CDR3 sequence is 18 residues long. Germline V gene data show CDR1 as DFQATT and CDR2 as SNEGSKA (reference sequence). The trim removed 0 bases at V and 6 bases at J, leaving 16 bases unmatched. CDR3 amino acids: CSARDPWLGQGSSDTQYF. CDR3 bases: TGCAGTGCTAGAGATCCATGGCTTGGACAGGGGTCGTCTGATACGCAGTATTTT.

This clonotype was seen a handful of times. This chain uses TRBV9 with TRBJ1-1, with D uncertain. The CDR3 totals 14 residues. CDR1 and CDR2 from the germline V gene are SGDLS and YYNGEE. V was pared by 0 bases and J by 3 bases, with 9 bases between. CDR3: CASSVDDLYTEAFF. CDR3 coding DNA: TGTGCCAGCAGCGTAGATGACCTTTACACTGAAGCTTTCTTT.

This chain joins TRBV4-1 and TRBJ2-7; TRBD2 matches at 11 bases. The CDR3 consists of 15 residues. Germline loops: CDR1 MGHRA, CDR2 YSYEKL. The J segment lost 4 bases and the V segment lost 3 bases, leaving 5 bases of the junction unmatched. The CDR3 sequence is CASSHSTSGAYEQYF. CDR3 in DNA: TGCGCCAGCAGCCACTCGACTAGCGGGGCTTACGAGCAGTACTTC.

V gene TRBV20-1 combines with J gene TRBJ2-3, with D hard to call. CDR1 and CDR2 from the germline V gene are DFQATT and SNEGSKA (reference sequence). This CDR3 is 15 amino acids long. Trimming left V 0 bases short and J 1 base short, with 11 bases between. The CDR3 sequence is CSAREDPARTDTQYF. The DNA of the CDR3 is TGCAGTGCTAGAGAGGACCCAGCACGCACAGATACGCAGTATTTT.

CDR3 loop: CASSLDGDRARGYTF. As DNA, the CDR3 is TGTGCCAGCAGTTTGGACGGGGACAGGGCCCGAGGCTACACCTTC. This chain connects TRBV12-3 or TRBV12-4 to TRBJ1-2, with 9 positions matching TRBD1. CDR3 length: 15 residues. V lost 3 bases to trimming and J lost 8 bases; unmatched junction nucleotides: 10.

The chain recombines TRBV7-9 with TRBJ2-4; the match to TRBD1 covers 8 bases. Trimming cost V 5 bases and J 1 base; bases outside gene matches: 4. CDR1 and CDR2 (germline): SEHNR, FQNEAQ (reference sequence). The CDR3 contains 15 residues. The CDR3 DNA sequence: TGTGCCAGCAGCCTCCAGGGGGCTGCCAAAAACATTCAGTACTTC. It yields the protein CASSLQGAAKNIQYF.

The chain carries TRBV9 and TRBJ2-1; no definite D call. The V gene lost 0 bases and the J gene lost 5 bases, with 6 bases spanning the gap. The germline CDR1 and CDR2 sequences are SGDLS and YYNGEE. The CDR3 contains 13 residues. The CDR3 region has the DNA TGTGCCAGCAGCGTAGGAGCCAACAATGAGCAGTTCTTC. Protein product: CASSVGANNEQFF.

J is TRBJ2-1 and V is TRBV6-2 or TRBV6-3, with 9 bases aligning to TRBD2. Germline CDR1 is MNHEY and CDR2 is SVGEGT. This CDR3 comprises 14 residues. V was clipped by 2 bases and J by 7 bases; unmatched bases: 3. The CDR3 DNA sequence: TGTGCCAGCAGTTACGCGGGAGGGTTAAATGAGCAGTTCTTC. Protein: CASSYAGGLNEQFF.

This chain links TRBV28 with TRBJ1-6; weak D call: TRBD1 (5 bases). CDR1 and CDR2 (germline): MDHEN, SYDVKM. Between the trimmed V and J ends, which lost 3 bases and 10 bases, there was a span of 19 bases. CDR3 size: 16 residues. The CDR3, as DNA: TGTGCCAGCAGTTTCCTCAGCAGGGACCAACGGTCACCCCTCCACTTT. Amino acid sequence: CASSFLSRDQRSPLHF.

Ten or more counts support this clonotype. The V and J genes are TRBV27 and TRBJ2-7, with D maybe TRBD2 (5 bases). Trimming removed 6 bases at V and 3 bases at J, with 12 bases between. In germline, CDR1 is MNHEY, CDR2 SMNVEV (reference sequence). CDR3 length equals 13 residues. CDR3 protein: CASSLSSGYEQYF. CDR3 coding DNA: TGTGCCAGCAGCCTTAGCAGCGGCTACGAGCAGTACTTC.

This clonotype was observed a few times. V gene TRBV4-1 combines with J gene TRBJ2-3; TRBD2 is a possible D gene (5 bases). The germline V and J ends were trimmed by 4 bases and 2 bases, with 19 bases remaining between them. Germline CDR1 MGHRA, CDR2 YSYEKL. This CDR3 has 17 amino acids. Here the CDR3 DNA reads TGCGCCAGCAGCCTGCGTGGGCGCAGCGGAAACACAGATACGCAGTATTTT. Translating gives CASSLRGRSGNTDTQYF.

Remarks on this clonotype: This may stem from a read error, because a much larger clone lies one nucleotide away. The V gene is TRBV9, the J gene TRBJ2-2; TRBD1 agrees at 9 bases. This CDR3 comprises 14 residues. Unmatched junction bases numbered 2, after V lost 3 bases and J lost 5 bases. Germline assignment: CDR1 SGDLS and CDR2 YYNGEE. The CDR3 here is CASSGGQGTGELFF. CDR3 nucleotides: TGTGCCAGCAGCGGAGGACAGGGGACCGGGGAGCTGTTTTTT. The variable domain in full, with the rest retrieved from reference TRBV9 and TRBJ2-2, is DSGVTQTPKHLITATGQRVTLRCSPRSGDLSVYWYQQSLDQGLQFLIQYYNGEERAKGNILERFSAQQFPDLHSELNLSSLELGDSALYFCASSGGQGTGELFFGEGSRLTVL.

The rearrangement links TRBV6-2 or TRBV6-3 to TRBJ1-5; D is unresolved. The V end lost 7 bases, the J end lost 3 bases, and 13 bases lay between the germline ends. The CDR3 has 14 residues. Germline CDR1 MNHEY, CDR2 SVGEGT. The CDR3 loop is CASKRPDYNQPQHF. The CDR3, as DNA: TGTGCCAGCAAACGACCGGACTACAATCAGCCCCAGCATTTT.

V is TRBV7-9 and J is TRBJ2-1; D perhaps matches TRBD2 (6 bases). The CDR3 spans 15 residues. V lost 3 bases and J 3 bases, leaving 12 bases between the germline ends. Germline assignment: CDR1 SEHNR and CDR2 FQNEAQ (reference sequence). The CDR3 nucleotides read TGTGCCAGCAGCTTGCGGGGAGGTCACTACAATGAGCAGTTCTTC. It translates to CASSLRGGHYNEQFF.

This rearrangement joins TRBV12-3 or TRBV12-4 to TRBJ2-1, with D unresolved. The CDR3 length is 11 residues. Deletions cut 5 bases from V and 7 bases from J, with 6 bases between. The CDR3 here is CASSNRNEQFF. The CDR3 nucleotides read TGTGCCAGCAGTAACAGAAATGAGCAGTTCTTC.

This clonotype was seen only a few times. The chain combines TRBV12-3 or TRBV12-4 with TRBJ2-3; the D is unclear. This CDR3 has 15 amino acids. Trimming shortened V by 3 bases and J by 0 bases, and 10 bases separated the two germline ends. CDR3 nucleotides: TGTGCCAGCAGTTTTAGGTCCCCTAGCACAGATACGCAGTATTTT. Its translation: CASSFRSPSTDTQYF.